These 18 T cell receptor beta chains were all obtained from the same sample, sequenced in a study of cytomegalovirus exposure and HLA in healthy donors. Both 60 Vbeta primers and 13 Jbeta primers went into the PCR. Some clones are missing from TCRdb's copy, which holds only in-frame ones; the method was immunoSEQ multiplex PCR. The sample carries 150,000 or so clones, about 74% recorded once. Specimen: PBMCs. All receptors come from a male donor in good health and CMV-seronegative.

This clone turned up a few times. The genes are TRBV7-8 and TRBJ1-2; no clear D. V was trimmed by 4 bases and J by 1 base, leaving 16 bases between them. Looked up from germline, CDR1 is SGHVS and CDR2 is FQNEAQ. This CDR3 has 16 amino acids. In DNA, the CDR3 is TGTGCCAGCAGCTCAACATCCAACGCTTATAACTATGGCTACACCTTC. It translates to CASSSTSNAYNYGYTF.

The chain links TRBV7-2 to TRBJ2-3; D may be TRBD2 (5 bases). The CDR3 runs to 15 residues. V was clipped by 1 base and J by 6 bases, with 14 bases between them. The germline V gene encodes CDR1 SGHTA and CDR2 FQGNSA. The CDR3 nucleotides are TGTGCCAGCAGCTTAGGGACTCTTAGAGCCGATACGCAGTATTTT. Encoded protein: CASSLGTLRADTQYF.

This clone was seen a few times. The CDR3 here is CASSPGGRQGFNTEAFF. Written as DNA, the CDR3 is TGTGCCAGCAGCCCGGGGGGCCGACAGGGGTTTAACACTGAAGCTTTCTTT. The chain uses TRBV5-4 and TRBJ1-1, with 8 bases identical to TRBD1. There are 17 residues in the CDR3. The germline V gene has CDR1 SGHNT and CDR2 YYREEE (reference sequence). Unmatched junction bases numbered 13, after V lost 4 bases and J lost 2 bases.

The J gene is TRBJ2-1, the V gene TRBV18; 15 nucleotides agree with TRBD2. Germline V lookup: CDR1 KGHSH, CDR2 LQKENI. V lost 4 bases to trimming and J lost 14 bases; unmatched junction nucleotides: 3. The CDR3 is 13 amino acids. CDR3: CASSLGLAGGKFF. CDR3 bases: TGTGCCAGCTCACTTGGACTAGCGGGAGGGAAGTTCTTC.

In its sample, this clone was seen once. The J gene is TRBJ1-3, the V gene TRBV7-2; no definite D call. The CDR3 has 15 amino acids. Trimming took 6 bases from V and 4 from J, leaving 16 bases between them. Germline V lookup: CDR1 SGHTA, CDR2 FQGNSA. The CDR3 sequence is CASRVPPIGGNTIYF. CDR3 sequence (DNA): TGTGCCAGCAGGGTCCCTCCAATCGGGGGAAACACCATATATTTT.

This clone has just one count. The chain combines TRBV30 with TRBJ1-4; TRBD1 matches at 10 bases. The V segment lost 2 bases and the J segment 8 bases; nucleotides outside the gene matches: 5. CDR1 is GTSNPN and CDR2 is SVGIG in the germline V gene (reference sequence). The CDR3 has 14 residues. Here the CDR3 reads CAWSTGTGVEKLFF. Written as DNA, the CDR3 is TGTGCCTGGAGTACCGGGACAGGGGTCGAAAAACTGTTTTTT.

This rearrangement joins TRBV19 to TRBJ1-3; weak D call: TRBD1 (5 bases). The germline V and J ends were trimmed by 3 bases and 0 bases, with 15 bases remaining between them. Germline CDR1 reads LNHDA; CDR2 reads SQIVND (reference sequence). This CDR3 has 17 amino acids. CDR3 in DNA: TGTGCCAGTAGTATTTCGGGGACTGCTCGCTCTGGAAACACCATATATTTT. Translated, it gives CASSISGTARSGNTIYF.

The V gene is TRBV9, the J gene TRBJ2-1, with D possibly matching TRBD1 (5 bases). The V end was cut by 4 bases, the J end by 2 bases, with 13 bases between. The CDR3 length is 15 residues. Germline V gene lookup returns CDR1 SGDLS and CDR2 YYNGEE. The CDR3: CASSPRVGPYNEQFF. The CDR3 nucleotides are TGTGCCAGCAGCCCCAGGGTGGGCCCCTACAATGAGCAGTTCTTC.

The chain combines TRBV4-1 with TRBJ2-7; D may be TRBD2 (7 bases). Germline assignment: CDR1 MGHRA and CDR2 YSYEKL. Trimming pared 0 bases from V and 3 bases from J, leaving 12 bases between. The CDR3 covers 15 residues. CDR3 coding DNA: TGCGCCAGCAGCCAAGAAGGGGGGGCGAACTACGAGCAGTACTTC. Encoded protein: CASSQEGGANYEQYF.

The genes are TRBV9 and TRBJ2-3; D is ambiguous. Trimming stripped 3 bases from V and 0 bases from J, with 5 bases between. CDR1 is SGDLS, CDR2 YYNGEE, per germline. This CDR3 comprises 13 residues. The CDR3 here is CASSALSTDTQYF. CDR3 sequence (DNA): TGTGCCAGCAGCGCCCTAAGCACAGATACGCAGTATTTT.

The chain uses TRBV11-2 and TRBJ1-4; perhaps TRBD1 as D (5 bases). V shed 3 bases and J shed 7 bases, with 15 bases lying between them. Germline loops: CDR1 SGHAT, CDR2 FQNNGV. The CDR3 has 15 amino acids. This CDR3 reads CASSFRPRGGEKLFF. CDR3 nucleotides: TGTGCCAGCAGCTTTCGGCCTCGCGGGGGTGAAAAACTGTTTTTT.

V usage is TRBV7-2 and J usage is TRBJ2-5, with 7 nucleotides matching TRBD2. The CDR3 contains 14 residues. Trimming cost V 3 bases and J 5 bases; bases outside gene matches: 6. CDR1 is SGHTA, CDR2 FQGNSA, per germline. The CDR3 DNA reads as TGTGCCAGCAGCTTTAGAGCGGGATCTGAGACCCAGTACTTC. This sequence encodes CASSFRAGSETQYF.

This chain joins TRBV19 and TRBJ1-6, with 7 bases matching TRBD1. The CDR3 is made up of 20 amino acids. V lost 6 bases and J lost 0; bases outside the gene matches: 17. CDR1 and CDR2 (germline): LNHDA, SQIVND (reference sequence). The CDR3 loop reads CASSLFRMGQPGSYNSPLHF. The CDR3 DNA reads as TGTGCCAGTAGCCTCTTTCGGATGGGACAGCCTGGCTCCTATAATTCACCCCTCCACTTT.

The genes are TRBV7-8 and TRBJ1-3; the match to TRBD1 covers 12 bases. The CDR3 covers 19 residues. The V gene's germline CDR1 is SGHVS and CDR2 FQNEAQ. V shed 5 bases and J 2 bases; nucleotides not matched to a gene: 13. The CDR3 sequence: CASSNPRDRGLVAGNTIYF. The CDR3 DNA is TGTGCCAGCAGCAATCCCCGGGACAGGGGGCTTGTTGCTGGAAACACCATATATTTT. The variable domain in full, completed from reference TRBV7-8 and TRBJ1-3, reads GAGVSQSPRYKVAKRGQDVALRCDPISGHVSLFWYQQALGQGPEFLTYFQNEAQLDKSGLPSDRFFAERPEGSVSTLKIQRTQQEDSAVYLCASSNPRDRGLVAGNTIYFGEGSWLTVV.

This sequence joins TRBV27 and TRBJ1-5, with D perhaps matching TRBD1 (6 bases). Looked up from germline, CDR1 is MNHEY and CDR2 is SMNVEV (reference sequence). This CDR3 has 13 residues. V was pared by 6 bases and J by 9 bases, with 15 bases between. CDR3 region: CASSLTRGGPQHF. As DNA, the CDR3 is TGTGCCAGCAGCCTTACGAGGGGGGGGCCCCAGCATTTT.

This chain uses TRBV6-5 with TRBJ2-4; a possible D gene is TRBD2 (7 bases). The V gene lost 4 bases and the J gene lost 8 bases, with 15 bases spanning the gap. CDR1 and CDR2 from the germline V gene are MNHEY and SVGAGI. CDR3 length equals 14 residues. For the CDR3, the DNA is TGTGCCAGCAGTTCAAGCTTAGGGGGGGACATTCAGTACTTC. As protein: CASSSSLGGDIQYF.

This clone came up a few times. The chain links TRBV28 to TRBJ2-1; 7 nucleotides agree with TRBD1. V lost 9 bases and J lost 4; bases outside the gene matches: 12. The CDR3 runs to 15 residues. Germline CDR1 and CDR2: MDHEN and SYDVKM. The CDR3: CARGRRYRGYNEQFF. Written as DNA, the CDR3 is TGTGCCAGGGGACGTAGGTACAGGGGATACAATGAGCAGTTCTTC.

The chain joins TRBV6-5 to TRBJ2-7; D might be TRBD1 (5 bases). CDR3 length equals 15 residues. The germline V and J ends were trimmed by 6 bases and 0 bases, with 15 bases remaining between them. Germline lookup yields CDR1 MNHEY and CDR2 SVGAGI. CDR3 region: CASSYTGVLSYEQYF. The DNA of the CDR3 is TGTGCCAGCAGCTATACAGGTGTCCTCTCCTACGAGCAGTACTTC.